The 30 T cell receptor beta chains presented below share a single source sample, sequenced in a study of shared clonotypes between healthy human individuals. Profiled with immunoSEQ multiplex PCR; TCRdb holds only in-frame clones, not every one. The sample holds about 2.3 million clones, 85% to 95% seen once. Sample: naive CD4+ T cells from PBMCs. The subset is: CD45RA+ positively selected. Receptor source: a man aged 18-30 years in good health. Some clones in this sample may be carry-over from other donors' samples.

The rearrangement links TRBV19 to TRBJ1-5; D not certain. The CDR3 loop spans 15 amino acids. V dropped 2 bases and J dropped 0 bases, with 8 bases sitting between them. Germline V gives CDR1 LNHDA, CDR2 SQIVND (reference sequence). CDR3 DNA: TGTGCCAGTAGTATACAACGGAATAGCAATCAGCCCCAGCATTTT. As protein: CASSIQRNSNQPQHF.

This clone appeared once. This chain's CDR3 is CAWSLPGLEIQYF. CDR3 nucleotide sequence: TGTGCCTGGAGTTTGCCGGGACTAGAAATTCAGTACTTC. The chain employs TRBV30 and TRBJ2-4; TRBD2 matches 8 bases. CDR1 and CDR2 from the germline V gene are GTSNPN and SVGIG (reference sequence). J was trimmed by 10 bases and V by 2 bases; bases with no gene match: 7. The CDR3 totals 13 residues.

The chain links TRBV10-3 to TRBJ2-3, with D perhaps matching TRBD1 (5 bases). In germline, CDR1 is ENHRY, CDR2 SYGVKD. The CDR3 runs 12 residues. Trimming removed 6 bases from V and 3 bases from J, with 7 bases in between. The CDR3 loop is CAIRQETDTQYF. Written as DNA, the CDR3 is TGTGCCATCAGACAGGAGACAGATACGCAGTATTTT.

V and J are TRBV27 and TRBJ2-7, with a tentative D call TRBD2 (5 bases). The V and J ends lost 3 bases and 2 bases respectively, with 17 bases between them. Germline V gene sequence: CDR1 MNHEY, CDR2 SMNVEV (reference sequence). The CDR3 is made up of 16 amino acids. CDR3 in amino acids: CASSLKSEARAYEQYF. The CDR3 region has the DNA TGTGCCAGCAGTTTGAAGTCGGAGGCGCGGGCCTACGAGCAGTACTTC.

The rearrangement joins TRBV6-1 to TRBJ2-3; TRBD2 might be the D (6 bases). Germline V gives CDR1 MNHNS, CDR2 SASEGT. The CDR3 spans 15 residues. The V gene lost 2 bases and the J gene lost 4 bases, with 13 bases spanning the gap. CDR3 bases: TGTGCCAGCAGTGAAATCTCGGGAGCCCCAGATACGCAGTATTTT. Its translation: CASSEISGAPDTQYF.

Remarks on this clone: Other DNA sequences from this sample encode an identical CDR3 as well. The V call is TRBV9, the J call TRBJ1-1; D unclear. Germline CDR1 reads SGDLS; CDR2 reads YYNGEE. Trimming stripped 4 bases from V and 0 bases from J, with 10 bases between. CDR3 size: 14 residues. CDR3 loop: CASSPTGLNTEAFF. CDR3 nucleotide sequence: TGTGCCAGCAGCCCCACCGGGCTGAACACTGAAGCTTTCTTT.

The chain joins TRBV19 to TRBJ2-5, with TRBD2 matching over 8 bases. With 3 bases clipped from V and 4 bases from J, the junction kept 4 bases outside the gene matches. This CDR3 comprises 14 residues. Germline V gene lookup returns CDR1 LNHDA and CDR2 SQIVND (reference sequence). The CDR3 loop reads CASSMRLAGETQYF. The CDR3 nucleotides are TGTGCCAGTAGTATGAGGCTAGCGGGAGAGACCCAGTACTTC.

J is TRBJ1-6 and V is TRBV30; D not resolved. Germline V gene data show CDR1 as GTSNPN and CDR2 as SVGIG (reference sequence). V lost 5 bases and J 8 bases, leaving 22 bases between the germline ends. This CDR3 region has 16 residues. CDR3 protein: CAWARLRAWGDSPLHF. CDR3 coding DNA: TGTGCCTGGGCCCGGCTCCGGGCCTGGGGTGATTCACCCCTCCACTTT.

This clone was counted a single time. The CDR3 sequence: CASAKVGQGHEKLFF. The DNA for the CDR3 is TGTGCCAGCGCTAAGGTCGGACAGGGGCATGAAAAACTGTTTTTT. The chain joins TRBV27 to TRBJ1-4; 9 nucleotides match TRBD1. J gave up 6 bases and V 8 bases, and 10 bases lay outside the gene matches. The germline gives CDR1 MNHEY, CDR2 SMNVEV (reference sequence). CDR3 length: 15 residues.

Comments on this clone: Different DNA sequences within this sample yield the same CDR3. The gene calls are TRBV9 and TRBJ2-2, with D maybe TRBD1 (5 bases). Trimming shortened V by 3 bases and J by 2 bases, and 8 bases separated the two germline ends. There are 14 residues in the CDR3. Germline lookup yields CDR1 SGDLS and CDR2 YYNGEE. This CDR3 reads CASSGQGNTGELFF. The CDR3 DNA follows: TGTGCCAGCAGCGGGCAGGGAAACACCGGGGAGCTGTTTTTT.

The chain has TRBV28 and TRBJ2-5; the D call may be TRBD1 or TRBD2 (5 bases each). CDR1 and CDR2 from the germline V gene are MDHEN and SYDVKM. This CDR3 contains 14 residues. Trimming removed 5 bases from V and 1 base from J, with 11 bases in between. The CDR3 coding sequence is TGTGCCAGCAGTGGGACCGGGTCCCAAGAGACCCAGTACTTC. Its protein product is CASSGTGSQETQYF.

In its sample, this clone was seen a few times. This chain uses TRBV28 with TRBJ1-1; no reliable D call. The CDR3 spans 14 residues. Trimming left V 3 bases short and J 0 bases short, with 8 bases between. Germline V gene sequence: CDR1 MDHEN, CDR2 SYDVKM. The CDR3 reads CASSFRRLNTEAFF. DNA for the CDR3: TGTGCCAGCAGTTTTCGCCGGTTGAACACTGAAGCTTTCTTT.

This chain links TRBV2 with TRBJ2-7; maybe TRBD2 (7 bases). CDR1 is SNHLY and CDR2 is FYNNEI in the germline V gene. The CDR3 is made up of 13 amino acids. Between the trimmed V and J ends, which lost 8 bases and 6 bases, there was a span of 17 bases. The CDR3 DNA reads as TGTGCCAGCCTACGGCAGGGGAGGGGCGAGCAGTACTTC. Encoded protein: CASLRQGRGEQYF.

This clone was detected many times. Other DNA sequences of this sample code for an identical CDR3. This sequence joins TRBV5-1 and TRBJ1-1; possibly TRBD1 for D (5 bases). In germline, CDR1 is SGHRS, CDR2 YFSETQ. Trimming took 0 bases from V and 0 from J, leaving 6 bases between them. CDR3 length equals 14 residues. Written as DNA, the CDR3 is TGCGCCAGCAGCTTGGACAGGATGAACACTGAAGCTTTCTTT. Its protein product is CASSLDRMNTEAFF.

The chain employs TRBV7-2 and TRBJ1-3; D unclear. V lost 8 bases to trimming and J lost 0 bases, with 11 bases between them. CDR1 and CDR2 (germline): SGHTA, FQGNSA. The CDR3 contains 14 residues. CDR3 amino acids: CASSLNLSGNTIYF. The CDR3, as DNA: TGTGCCAGCTCTCTGAACCTCTCTGGAAACACCATATATTTT.

The chain couples TRBV29-1 to TRBJ2-7; D call uncertain. In germline, CDR1 is SQVTM, CDR2 ANQGSEA. The CDR3 has 15 amino acids. V was cut by 5 bases and J by 0 bases, with 17 bases left in between. CDR3: CSVLGIKMGSYEQYF. The CDR3 coding sequence is TGCAGCGTTCTAGGGATTAAAATGGGCTCCTACGAGCAGTACTTC.

The chain couples TRBV19 to TRBJ2-7; D is perhaps TRBD2 (5 bases). V shed 6 bases and J shed 5 bases, with 17 bases lying between them. Germline V lookup: CDR1 LNHDA, CDR2 SQIVND (reference sequence). The CDR3 consists of 14 residues. The CDR3 sequence: CASSQTRLSHEQYF. DNA of the CDR3: TGTGCCAGTAGCCAGACCCGACTATCGCACGAGCAGTACTTC.

This clone was detected a few times. This chain uses TRBV6-1 with TRBJ2-7; D unclear. Trimming removed 8 bases at V and 2 bases at J, with 13 bases between. The CDR3 is made up of 13 amino acids. Germline-derived CDR1 and CDR2 are MNHNS and SASEGT. DNA for the CDR3: TGTGCCAGCCGGTGGGCGTCAACCTACGAGCAGTACTTC. The encoded protein is CASRWASTYEQYF.

The CDR3 reads CSVDPTGSGNTIYF. CDR3 in DNA: TGCAGCGTTGACCCGACTGGGTCTGGAAACACCATATATTTT. This chain uses TRBV29-1 with TRBJ1-3; D is uncertain. Trimming took off 3 bases at V and 1 base at J, with 10 bases between the two ends. This CDR3 has 14 amino acids. Germline V gene lookup returns CDR1 SQVTM and CDR2 ANQGSEA.

The chain combines TRBV7-2 with TRBJ1-1; possibly TRBD1 for D (6 bases). Trimming cost V 5 bases and J 5 bases, with 15 bases left between them. CDR3 length equals 14 residues. In germline, CDR1 is SGHTA, CDR2 FQGNSA. In DNA, the CDR3 is TGTGCCAGCAGCGTAAACCAGGGGCGAACTGAAGCTTTCTTT. The encoded protein is CASSVNQGRTEAFF.

A note on this clone: Other DNA sequences in the sample encode the same CDR3. The chain joins TRBV29-1 to TRBJ1-1; 8 positions match TRBD1. The CDR3 extends over 12 amino acids. Trimming took 6 bases from V and 4 from J; bases not matched to a gene: 4. Looked up from germline, CDR1 is SQVTM and CDR2 is ANQGSEA. CDR3 region: CSVGTGVTEAFF. The CDR3 nucleotides read TGCAGCGTGGGGACAGGCGTCACTGAAGCTTTCTTT.

This chain links TRBV7-3 with TRBJ1-2; possible D gene TRBD1, 5 bases. V gave up 4 bases and J gave up 8 bases, with 14 bases separating them. The germline gives CDR1 SGHTA, CDR2 FQGTGA. The CDR3 is 13 residues long. This chain's CDR3 is CASSSGRTQGYTF. The CDR3 bases are TGTGCCAGCAGCTCAGGACGGACACAGGGCTACACCTTC.

For the CDR3, the DNA is TGTGCCAGCAGCTTAGGTAGCTCCAACTATGGCTACACCTTC. This gives the protein CASSLGSSNYGYTF. The chain has TRBV7-8 and TRBJ1-2; D is uncertain. The CDR3 covers 14 residues. Germline CDR1 is SGHVS and CDR2 is FQNEAQ. Trimming left V 1 base short and J 2 bases short, with 8 bases between. Filled out from reference TRBV7-8 and TRBJ1-2, the complete variable domain reads GAGVSQSPRYKVAKRGQDVALRCDPISGHVSLFWYQQALGQGPEFLTYFQNEAQLDKSGLPSDRFFAERPEGSVSTLKIQRTQQEDSAVYLCASSLGSSNYGYTFGSGTRLTVV.

The V call is TRBV5-1, the J call TRBJ1-1; D is possibly TRBD1 (6 bases). V lost 4 bases to trimming and J lost 0 bases, with 13 bases between them. The CDR3 contains 15 residues. Germline V gives CDR1 SGHRS, CDR2 YFSETQ. The CDR3 DNA follows: TGCGCCAGCAGCCCGACGGGGGGGCTGAACACTGAAGCTTTCTTT. As protein: CASSPTGGLNTEAFF.

V and J are TRBV28 and TRBJ2-1; a possible D gene is TRBD2 (5 bases). V lost 6 bases, J lost 8 bases, and 23 bases lay in between. This CDR3 contains 16 residues. Germline loops: CDR1 MDHEN, CDR2 SYDVKM. CDR3 in DNA: TGTGCCAGCAGCGCCCTGGGAGAATGGGGTTTCGATGAGCAGTTCTTC. This translates into CASSALGEWGFDEQFF.

In DNA, the CDR3 is TGTGCCAACCGGCGGGAGCGGGCCTACGAGCAGTACTTC. The encoded protein is CANRRERAYEQYF. The gene calls are TRBV10-3 and TRBJ2-7, with 7 positions matching TRBD2. There are 13 residues in the CDR3. Germline V gene sequence: CDR1 ENHRY, CDR2 SYGVKD. The junction had 8 bases not matched to a gene; V was cut back by 10 bases and J by 2 bases.

The chain has TRBV5-1 and TRBJ2-1; TRBD2 matches at 8 bases. Germline-derived CDR1 and CDR2 are SGHRS and YFSETQ. V shed 0 bases, J shed 3 bases, and the junction held 2 bases outside the gene matches. The CDR3 contains 15 residues. CDR3 in DNA: TGCGCCAGCAGCTTGGCGGGAGGGGTCTACAATGAGCAGTTCTTC. Translation: CASSLAGGVYNEQFF.

The V call is TRBV5-1, the J call TRBJ1-2; 7 bases fit TRBD1. CDR1 SGHRS and CDR2 YFSETQ come from the germline V gene. The CDR3 consists of 15 residues. V was pared by 5 bases and J by 3 bases, with 10 bases of the junction left unmatched. CDR3 nucleotides: TGCGCCAGCAGAGTACAGGGGACTGGGGACTATGGCTACACCTTC. Encoded protein: CASRVQGTGDYGYTF.

This chain connects TRBV5-1 to TRBJ1-4; TRBD1 might be the D (6 bases). Germline V CDR1 and CDR2: SGHRS, YFSETQ. The CDR3 length is 16 residues. Trimming stripped 3 bases from V and 0 bases from J, with 12 bases between. The CDR3 spells CASSSWTDTTNEKLFF. DNA of the CDR3: TGCGCCAGCAGCTCCTGGACAGACACAACTAATGAAAAACTGTTTTTT.

V usage is TRBV6-1 and J usage is TRBJ2-3; 11 bases agree with TRBD2. V lost 0 bases, J lost 9 bases, and 11 bases stayed unmatched. The CDR3 is 17 amino acids. Germline assignment: CDR1 MNHNS and CDR2 SASEGT. Written as DNA, the CDR3 is TGTGCCAGCAGTGAAGCGGGGACTAGCGGACGCAGAGGGACGCAGTATTTT. Its translation: CASSEAGTSGRRGTQYF.